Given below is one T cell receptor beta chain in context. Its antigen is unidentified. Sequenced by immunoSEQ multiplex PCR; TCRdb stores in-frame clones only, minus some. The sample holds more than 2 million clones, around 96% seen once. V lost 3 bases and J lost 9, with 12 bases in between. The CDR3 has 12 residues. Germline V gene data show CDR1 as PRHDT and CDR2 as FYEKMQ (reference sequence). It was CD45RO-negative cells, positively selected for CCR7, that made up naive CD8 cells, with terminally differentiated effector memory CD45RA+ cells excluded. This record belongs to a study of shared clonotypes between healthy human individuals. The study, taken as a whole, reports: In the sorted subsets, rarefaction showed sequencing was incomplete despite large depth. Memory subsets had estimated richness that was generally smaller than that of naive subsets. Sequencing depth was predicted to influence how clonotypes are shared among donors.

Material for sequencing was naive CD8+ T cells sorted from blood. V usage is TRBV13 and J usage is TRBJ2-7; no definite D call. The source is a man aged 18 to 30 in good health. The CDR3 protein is CASSFGPDVQYF. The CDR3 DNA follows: TGTGCCAGCAGCTTCGGACCGGACGTGCAGTACTTC.